These T cell receptor beta chains were read from a single sample in a study of blood T cell repertoires in COVID-19. The data were produced by immunoSEQ multiplex PCR, yet TCRdb's version contains in-frame clones alone and is incomplete. The sample lists around 400,000 clones, about 89% occurring once. The specimen was peripheral blood. These receptors were taken from a woman in her twenties or thirties with COVID-19, enrolled during active disease. Each CDR3 is given with its conserved first and last residue. Fields, in order: J gene, V gene, D gene, clone size, CDR3 protein, CDR3 DNA. D genes are given only for firm matches. Size is omitted from some rows. Given values are once, few, many or a class for expanded clones.

j_gene: TRBJ2-5
v_gene: TRBV2
d_gene: TRBD1
abundance: few
CDR3aa: CASSAGTGGETQYF
CDR3nt: TGTGCCAGCAGTGCCGGGACAGGGGGAGAGACCCAGTACTTC

j_gene: TRBJ1-1
v_gene: TRBV7-9
d_gene: .
abundance: .
CDR3aa: CASRLRENTEAFF
CDR3nt: TGTGCCAGCAGACTTAGAGAGAACACTGAAGCTTTCTTT

j_gene: TRBJ2-1
v_gene: TRBV27
d_gene: TRBD2
abundance: .
CDR3aa: CASSIGTSGLNEQFF
CDR3nt: TGTGCCAGCAGTATCGGGACTAGCGGGTTAAATGAGCAGTTCTTC

j_gene: TRBJ2-2
v_gene: TRBV5-1
d_gene: .
abundance: .
CDR3aa: CASSAGSLTGELFF
CDR3nt: TGCGCCAGTTCGGCAGGTTCCCTAACCGGGGAGCTGTTTTTT

j_gene: TRBJ1-1
v_gene: TRBV6-5
d_gene: TRBD1
abundance: .
CDR3aa: CASRREGGGTEAFF
CDR3nt: TGTGCCAGCCGCAGGGAAGGGGGCGGAACTGAAGCTTTCTTT

j_gene: TRBJ1-1
v_gene: TRBV6-5
d_gene: .
abundance: .
CDR3aa: CASSKQGGMNTEAFF
CDR3nt: TGTGCCAGCAGCAAACAGGGTGGCATGAACACTGAAGCTTTCTTT

j_gene: TRBJ2-1
v_gene: TRBV4-1
d_gene: TRBD2
abundance: .
CDR3aa: CASSRPTSGSRNEQFF
CDR3nt: TGCGCCAGCAGCCGGCCGACTAGCGGGAGTAGAAATGAGCAGTTCTTC

j_gene: TRBJ1-5
v_gene: TRBV2
d_gene: TRBD1
abundance: .
CDR3aa: CAISGATGDQPQHF
CDR3nt: TGTGCCATTTCCGGGGCTACAGGGGATCAGCCCCAGCATTTT

j_gene: TRBJ2-3
v_gene: TRBV30
d_gene: TRBD1
abundance: .
CDR3aa: CAWSAGTASTDTQYF
CDR3nt: TGTGCCTGGAGTGCCGGGACAGCTAGCACAGATACGCAGTATTTT

j_gene: TRBJ2-1
v_gene: TRBV7-8
d_gene: TRBD2
abundance: .
CDR3aa: CASSRTSGSDEQFF
CDR3nt: TGTGCCAGCAGCCGGACTAGCGGGAGCGATGAGCAGTTCTTC

j_gene: TRBJ2-1
v_gene: TRBV5-1
d_gene: .
abundance: .
CDR3aa: CASSLRDSYNEQFF
CDR3nt: TGCGCCAGCAGCTTACGGGACTCCTACAATGAGCAGTTCTTC

j_gene: TRBJ2-6
v_gene: TRBV7-9
d_gene: TRBD1
abundance: .
CDR3aa: CASRRDSYGSGANVLTF
CDR3nt: TGTGCCAGCAGGAGGGACAGCTATGGGTCTGGGGCCAACGTCCTGACTTTC

j_gene: TRBJ2-7
v_gene: TRBV7-8
d_gene: TRBD2
abundance: .
CDR3aa: CASRWDLAGATQQYF
CDR3nt: TGTGCCAGCAGATGGGACCTAGCGGGAGCTACCCAGCAGTACTTC

j_gene: TRBJ1-2
v_gene: TRBV2
d_gene: .
abundance: .
CDR3aa: CASGRQENYGYTF
CDR3nt: TGTGCCAGCGGCCGACAGGAGAACTATGGCTACACCTTC

j_gene: TRBJ1-6
v_gene: TRBV7-9
d_gene: .
abundance: .
CDR3aa: CASSSQLLPLHF
CDR3nt: TGTGCCAGCAGCTCTCAATTACTGCCCCTCCACTTT

j_gene: TRBJ1-2
v_gene: TRBV30
d_gene: TRBD1
abundance: .
CDR3aa: CARNPGQGIGGYTF
CDR3nt: TGTGCCCGCAACCCGGGACAGGGGATCGGAGGCTACACCTTC

j_gene: TRBJ2-1
v_gene: TRBV19
d_gene: .
abundance: .
CDR3aa: CASSIVFDREWLNEQFF
CDR3nt: TGTGCCAGTAGTATCGTGTTTGATAGGGAGTGGTTAAATGAGCAGTTCTTC

j_gene: TRBJ1-4
v_gene: TRBV19
d_gene: .
abundance: .
CDR3aa: CASRAHAGTNEKLFF
CDR3nt: TGTGCCAGTAGAGCTCACGCGGGGACTAATGAAAAACTGTTTTTT

j_gene: TRBJ2-7
v_gene: TRBV3-1/TRBV3-2
d_gene: TRBD2
abundance: few
CDR3aa: CASSQGPSGSSYEQYF
CDR3nt: TGTGCCAGCAGCCAAGGCCCTAGCGGTAGCTCCTACGAGCAGTACTTC

j_gene: TRBJ2-7
v_gene: TRBV7-2
d_gene: .
abundance: .
CDR3aa: CASSFSGPYEQYF
CDR3nt: TGTGCCAGCAGCTTTTCGGGTCCCTACGAGCAGTACTTC

j_gene: TRBJ1-5
v_gene: TRBV12-3/TRBV12-4
d_gene: .
abundance: .
CDR3aa: CASSVGAYQPQHF
CDR3nt: TGTGCCAGCAGCGTGGGGGCCTATCAGCCCCAGCATTTT

j_gene: TRBJ1-2
v_gene: TRBV5-1
d_gene: .
abundance: .
CDR3aa: CASSLLPSGTTNYGYTF
CDR3nt: TGCGCCAGCAGCCTACTTCCCTCCGGGACTACGAACTATGGCTACACCTTC

j_gene: TRBJ2-2
v_gene: TRBV18
d_gene: TRBD1
abundance: once
CDR3aa: CASSPGQGATGELFF
CDR3nt: TGTGCCAGCTCACCGGGACAGGGGGCCACCGGGGAGCTGTTTTTT

j_gene: TRBJ2-7
v_gene: TRBV27
d_gene: .
abundance: .
CDR3aa: CASSLGLGGDEQYF
CDR3nt: TGTGCCAGCAGTTTAGGGCTCGGAGGCGACGAGCAGTACTTC

j_gene: TRBJ2-2
v_gene: TRBV18
d_gene: TRBD1
abundance: once
CDR3aa: CASSLDRAGELFF
CDR3nt: TGTGCCAGCTCACTCGACAGGGCCGGGGAGCTGTTTTTT

j_gene: TRBJ2-1
v_gene: TRBV7-3
d_gene: .
abundance: .
CDR3aa: CASSPAPRAPNEQFF
CDR3nt: TGTGCCAGCAGCCCAGCTCCCAGGGCTCCCAATGAGCAGTTCTTC

j_gene: TRBJ1-2
v_gene: TRBV7-2
d_gene: TRBD1
abundance: .
CDR3aa: CASSTKWDRGGYTF
CDR3nt: TGTGCCAGCAGCACGAAATGGGACAGGGGAGGCTACACCTTC

j_gene: TRBJ2-7
v_gene: TRBV27
d_gene: TRBD2
abundance: .
CDR3aa: CASSPVGAGETYEQYF
CDR3nt: TGTGCCAGCAGTCCCGTGGGAGCGGGAGAGACCTACGAGCAGTACTTC

j_gene: TRBJ2-1
v_gene: TRBV7-9
d_gene: TRBD2
abundance: .
CDR3aa: CASSLLGGPRYNEQFF
CDR3nt: TGTGCCAGCAGCTTACTGGGAGGGCCGAGGTACAATGAGCAGTTCTTC

j_gene: TRBJ2-1
v_gene: TRBV7-6
d_gene: .
abundance: .
CDR3aa: CASSLESLLSSYNEQFF
CDR3nt: TGTGCCAGCAGCTTGGAGTCTTTATTGAGCTCCTACAATGAGCAGTTCTTC

j_gene: TRBJ2-7
v_gene: TRBV5-5
d_gene: .
abundance: .
CDR3aa: CASSTGHGGGFDEQYF
CDR3nt: TGTGCCAGCAGCACAGGACACGGTGGCGGCTTCGACGAGCAGTACTTC

j_gene: TRBJ2-7
v_gene: TRBV19
d_gene: .
abundance: .
CDR3aa: CASSDPGLSSYEQYF
CDR3nt: TGTGCCAGTAGCGATCCGGGACTTAGCTCCTACGAGCAGTACTTC

j_gene: TRBJ1-6
v_gene: TRBV6-5
d_gene: .
abundance: .
CDR3aa: CASSLGLGNSPLHF
CDR3nt: TGTGCCAGCAGTCTCGGATTGGGCAATTCACCCCTCCACTTT

j_gene: TRBJ2-2
v_gene: TRBV2
d_gene: .
abundance: .
CDR3aa: CASSPTKNTGELFF
CDR3nt: TGTGCCAGCAGCCCGACTAAGAACACCGGGGAGCTGTTTTTT

j_gene: TRBJ2-5
v_gene: TRBV10-1
d_gene: .
abundance: once
CDR3aa: CASSEPNTETQYF
CDR3nt: TGCGCCAGCAGTGAGCCGAACACGGAGACCCAGTACTTC

j_gene: TRBJ2-7
v_gene: TRBV2
d_gene: TRBD2
abundance: .
CDR3aa: CASSEGLAGGRLLSYEQYF
CDR3nt: TGTGCCAGCAGTGAGGGACTAGCGGGAGGGCGATTGCTATCCTACGAGCAGTACTTC

j_gene: TRBJ2-7
v_gene: TRBV30
d_gene: .
abundance: .
CDR3aa: CAWSPGWGGVYEQYF
CDR3nt: TGTGCCTGGAGTCCTGGGTGGGGCGGGGTATACGAGCAGTACTTC

j_gene: TRBJ1-1
v_gene: TRBV3-1/TRBV3-2
d_gene: .
abundance: once
CDR3aa: CASSPQGTEAFF
CDR3nt: TGTGCCAGCAGCCCCCAGGGCACTGAAGCTTTCTTT

j_gene: TRBJ2-1
v_gene: TRBV27
d_gene: TRBD2
abundance: .
CDR3aa: CASTQGLAGYNEQFF
CDR3nt: TGTGCCAGCACCCAGGGACTAGCGGGATACAATGAGCAGTTCTTC

j_gene: TRBJ2-7
v_gene: TRBV11-2
d_gene: TRBD2
abundance: .
CDR3aa: CASSLGAGAAYEQYF
CDR3nt: TGTGCCAGCAGCTTAGGAGCGGGAGCAGCCTACGAGCAGTACTTC

j_gene: TRBJ2-1
v_gene: TRBV10-1
d_gene: TRBD2
abundance: .
CDR3aa: CASGLTSGSAYNEQFF
CDR3nt: TGCGCCAGCGGCTTGACTAGCGGGAGTGCCTACAATGAGCAGTTCTTC

j_gene: TRBJ1-2
v_gene: TRBV5-1
d_gene: .
abundance: .
CDR3aa: CASSWGGLLTLNTYGYTF
CDR3nt: TGCGCCAGCAGCTGGGGGGGTCTTCTGACCTTAAACACCTATGGCTACACCTTC

j_gene: TRBJ2-1
v_gene: TRBV19
d_gene: TRBD1
abundance: .
CDR3aa: CASSIGQGVINEQFF
CDR3nt: TGTGCCAGTAGTATAGGACAGGGGGTCATCAATGAGCAGTTCTTC

j_gene: TRBJ2-2
v_gene: TRBV2
d_gene: TRBD2
abundance: .
CDR3aa: CASSVIAGATGELFF
CDR3nt: TGTGCCAGCAGTGTAATAGCGGGGGCGACCGGGGAGCTGTTTTTT

j_gene: TRBJ2-2
v_gene: TRBV6-1
d_gene: TRBD2
abundance: once
CDR3aa: CASSESSGHTGELFF
CDR3nt: TGTGCCAGCAGTGAATCTAGCGGTCACACCGGGGAGCTGTTTTTT

j_gene: TRBJ2-7
v_gene: TRBV18
d_gene: .
abundance: .
CDR3aa: CASSPTGDEQYF
CDR3nt: TGTGCCAGCTCACCAACGGGAGACGAGCAGTACTTC

j_gene: TRBJ2-1
v_gene: TRBV5-1
d_gene: TRBD1
abundance: .
CDR3aa: CATTGTELGEQFF
CDR3nt: TGCGCCACAACCGGGACAGAACTCGGTGAGCAGTTCTTC

j_gene: TRBJ1-5
v_gene: TRBV6-4
d_gene: .
abundance: once
CDR3aa: CASSEDNNQPQHF
CDR3nt: TGTGCCAGCAGTGAGGACAACAATCAGCCCCAGCATTTT

j_gene: TRBJ1-1
v_gene: TRBV11-1
d_gene: .
abundance: .
CDR3aa: CASSLWGGRRNTEAFF
CDR3nt: TGTGCCAGCAGCTTATGGGGGGGGCGTCGGAACACTGAAGCTTTCTTT

j_gene: TRBJ2-1
v_gene: TRBV15
d_gene: TRBD2
abundance: .
CDR3aa: CATSSRGPSGINEQFF
CDR3nt: TGTGCCACCAGCTCCCGCGGGCCTAGCGGGATCAATGAGCAGTTCTTC

j_gene: TRBJ2-7
v_gene: TRBV30
d_gene: .
abundance: .
CDR3aa: CAWSVRLANYEQYF
CDR3nt: TGTGCCTGGAGTGTTCGTCTAGCCAACTACGAGCAGTACTTC

j_gene: TRBJ2-2
v_gene: TRBV7-2
d_gene: .
abundance: .
CDR3aa: CASSSTGADTGELFF
CDR3nt: TGTGCCAGCAGCTCGACTGGAGCTGATACCGGGGAGCTGTTTTTT

j_gene: TRBJ1-1
v_gene: TRBV24-1
d_gene: TRBD1
abundance: .
CDR3aa: CATSDSRQGNTEAFF
CDR3nt: TGTGCCACCAGTGATTCACGACAGGGGAACACTGAAGCTTTCTTT

j_gene: TRBJ1-2
v_gene: TRBV5-1
d_gene: .
abundance: .
CDR3aa: CASSPQDYGYTF
CDR3nt: TGCGCCAGCAGCCCCCAGGACTATGGCTACACCTTC

j_gene: TRBJ2-2
v_gene: TRBV11-2
d_gene: TRBD2
abundance: .
CDR3aa: CASSPTAGGTGELFF
CDR3nt: TGTGCCAGCAGCCCTACAGCGGGAGGAACCGGGGAGCTGTTTTTT

j_gene: TRBJ1-1
v_gene: TRBV6-5
d_gene: .
abundance: .
CDR3aa: CASSYPQATWNTEAFF
CDR3nt: TGTGCCAGCAGTTACCCACAGGCGACTTGGAACACTGAAGCTTTCTTT

j_gene: TRBJ1-4
v_gene: TRBV4-1
d_gene: .
abundance: .
CDR3aa: CASSQVLNGAANEKLFF
CDR3nt: TGCGCCAGCAGCCAAGTACTAAATGGGGCCGCTAATGAAAAACTGTTTTTT

j_gene: TRBJ2-3
v_gene: TRBV19
d_gene: TRBD2
abundance: once
CDR3aa: CASSIRREGIDTQYF
CDR3nt: TGTGCCAGTAGTATCCGGCGGGAGGGGATAGATACGCAGTATTTT

j_gene: TRBJ2-3
v_gene: TRBV7-2
d_gene: TRBD1
abundance: .
CDR3aa: CASSTPGQGARDTQYF
CDR3nt: TGTGCCAGCAGCACGCCGGGACAGGGGGCGAGAGATACGCAGTATTTT